A single sample gave rise to the 20 T cell receptor beta chains below, sequenced in a study of T cell repertoires in cytomegalovirus infection. Their target antigens are unknown. MiXCR, run by TCRdb on the reads, gives a single entry per CDR3 protein. The sample holds approximately 1,000,000 distinct CDR3 sequences; roughly 30% are singletons and the top ten take roughly 13%. This specimen consisted of cultured CD8+ T cells from PBMCs, obtained from culture after CMV antigen stimulation. The origin of the receptors is a human donor in good health (CMV status not recorded). Some clones in this sample may be carry-over from other donors' samples.

V and J are TRBV9 and TRBJ1-2, with a weak D call TRBD1 (5 bases). Germline-derived CDR1 and CDR2 are SGDLS and YYNGEE. Trimming stripped 0 bases from V and 4 bases from J, with 16 bases between. The CDR3 is 16 amino acids. Here the CDR3 DNA reads TGTGCCAGCAGCGTAGGGGGGGGAGTTGCACCCTATGGCTACACCTTC. Protein sequence: CASSVGGGVAPYGYTF.

The rearrangement links TRBV18 to TRBJ2-1, with 8 positions matching TRBD2. The CDR3 sequence is 15 residues long. Germline trimming cut 3 bases from V and 5 bases from J; bases unmatched to any gene: 6. Germline assignment: CDR1 KGHSH and CDR2 LQKENI. The DNA of the CDR3 is TGTGCCAGCTCACCTGACGCGGGGGGTAACAATGAGCAGTTCTTC. Translation gives CASSPDAGGNNEQFF.

The chain combines TRBV20-1 with TRBJ2-7; 7 bases are a match to TRBD2. This CDR3 region has 15 residues. Germline CDR1 reads DFQATT; CDR2 reads SNEGSKA (reference sequence). The V and J ends lost 6 bases and 4 bases, in that order; junction bases with no gene match: 15. CDR3 protein: CSANHRDYPQYEQYV. DNA for the CDR3: TGCAGTGCCAACCACCGGGACTATCCCCAATACGAGCAGTACGTC.

The V call is TRBV2, the J call TRBJ2-7; 7 bases fit TRBD1. The CDR3 length is 15 residues. V dropped 4 bases and J dropped 2; count of bases not matched to a gene: 8. Germline V CDR1 and CDR2: SNHLY, FYNNEI. Written as DNA, the CDR3 is TGTGCCAGCAGTGCAAGGAGACAGGGACCCTACGAGCAGTACTTC. Its translation is CASSARRQGPYEQYF. The full variable domain, rest sourced from reference TRBV2 and TRBJ2-7, is EPEVTQTPSHQVTQMGQEVILRCVPISNHLYFYWYRQILGQKVEFLVSFYNNEISEKSEIFDDQFSVERPDGSNFTLKIRSTKLEDSAMYFCASSARRQGPYEQYFGPGTRLTVT.

This clonotype was detected a few times. This chain links TRBV7-6 with TRBJ1-5; D is unresolved. The V gene lost 2 bases and the J gene lost 5 bases, with 7 bases spanning the gap. CDR1 and CDR2 from the germline V gene are SGHVS and FNYEAQ. The CDR3 extends over 13 amino acids. In DNA form, the CDR3 reads TGTGCCAGCAGCTTAACCCTCGATCAGCCCCAGCATTTT. Encoded protein: CASSLTLDQPQHF.

This clonotype has a handful of counts. The chain recombines TRBV7-6 with TRBJ2-1, with D perhaps matching TRBD2 (6 bases). The CDR3 extends over 16 amino acids. Trimming pared 1 base from V and 0 bases from J, leaving 10 bases between. Germline CDR1 and CDR2: SGHVS and FNYEAQ. The CDR3 coding sequence is TGTGCCAGCAGCTTAGATTGGGGGGACTCCTACAATGAGCAGTTCTTC. It yields the protein CASSLDWGDSYNEQFF.

This clonotype was observed a handful of times. V usage is TRBV11-1 and J usage is TRBJ2-3, with D tentatively TRBD2 (5 bases). The germline V gene has CDR1 SGHAT and CDR2 FQDESV (reference sequence). The CDR3 spans 16 residues. Trimming shortened V by 5 bases and J by 0 bases, and 15 bases separated the two germline ends. The CDR3 coding sequence is TGTGCCAGCAGCACTAGGCGGCGGTCTAGCACAGATACGCAGTATTTT. Translating it yields CASSTRRRSSTDTQYF.

Concerning this clonotype itself: This sequence may be a read error, since a much larger clone differs from it by one base. The chain carries TRBV12-3 or TRBV12-4 and TRBJ2-3, with D maybe TRBD2 (6 bases). The CDR3 runs to 15 residues. V was clipped by 7 bases and J by 0 bases, with 14 bases between them. CDR3 sequence: CASNGLQRSTDTQYF. The CDR3 bases are TGTGCCAGCAATGGACTACAGCGGAGCACAGATACGCAGTATTTT.

The chain has TRBV15 and TRBJ2-7; 7 nucleotides align to TRBD1. From germline, CDR1 is LNHNV and CDR2 YYDKDF (reference sequence). The CDR3 sequence is 14 residues long. After removal of 2 bases from V and 1 base from J, the junction contained 2 bases not matched to a gene. The CDR3 sequence is CATSRQTGSYEQYV. CDR3 DNA sequence: TGTGCCACCAGCAGACAGACAGGGTCCTACGAGCAGTACGTC.

The table lists this clonotype with a few counts. The chain couples TRBV7-2 to TRBJ1-2, with 10 bases that match TRBD1. CDR3 length: 15 residues. Trimming at V came to 5 bases and at J to 2 bases, leaving 5 bases not matched to a gene. Germline V CDR1 and CDR2: SGHTA, FQGNSA. CDR3 sequence reads: CASSTGQGENYGYTF. The CDR3 DNA is TGTGCCAGCAGCACAGGACAGGGGGAGAACTATGGCTACACCTTC.

The chain is built from TRBV5-1 and TRBJ2-7; 8 bases align to TRBD1. Germline V lookup: CDR1 SGHRS, CDR2 YFSETQ. The CDR3 spans 15 residues. The V gene end was trimmed by 3 bases and the J gene end by 3 bases; junction bases not matched to a gene: 8. CDR3 in DNA: TGCGCCAGCAGCTCCGAGGGACAGGAGGTCTACGAGCAGTACTTC. This gives the protein CASSSEGQEVYEQYF.

The rearrangement joins TRBV15 to TRBJ2-2, with 7 bases aligning to TRBD1. Trimming removed 3 bases from V and 1 base from J; junction bases left unmatched: 5. The CDR3 is made up of 16 amino acids. Germline V gene data show CDR1 as LNHNV and CDR2 as YYDKDF (reference sequence). In nucleotides, the CDR3 is TGTGCCACCAGCAGCCCCGGACAGGAGAACACCGGGGAGCTGTTTTTT. It specifies CATSSPGQENTGELFF.

This clonotype was picked up a small number of times. The gene calls are TRBV6-2 or TRBV6-3 and TRBJ2-5; TRBD2 matches 9 bases. The germline V gene has CDR1 MNHEY and CDR2 SVGEGT. The CDR3 is 13 amino acids. V dropped 8 bases and J dropped 5; count of bases not matched to a gene: 6. The CDR3 sequence: CASGAGGPETQYF. The CDR3 DNA reads as TGTGCCAGCGGCGCGGGGGGGCCGGAGACCCAGTACTTC.

The chain recombines TRBV24-1 with TRBJ2-1; 8 bases line up with TRBD2. The V gene end was trimmed by 5 bases and the J gene end by 8 bases; junction bases not matched to a gene: 7. The CDR3 length is 14 residues. CDR1 KGHDR and CDR2 SFDVKD come from the germline V gene. CDR3 bases: TGTGCCACCAGTGGGCGGGGGGCCCGGGATGAGCAGTTCTTC. Protein sequence: CATSGRGARDEQFF.

This clonotype occurred a few times. V and J are TRBV10-3 and TRBJ1-2, with D uncertain. There are 15 residues in the CDR3. Germline V lookup: CDR1 ENHRY, CDR2 SYGVKD. Trimming took off 7 bases at V and 6 bases at J, with 21 bases between the two ends. This CDR3 is CAINHKTVESDGYTF. For the CDR3, the DNA is TGTGCCATCAACCACAAGACGGTGGAGTCAGATGGCTACACCTTC.

V is TRBV20-1 and J is TRBJ2-7, with TRBD2 matching 10 bases. CDR1 and CDR2 from the germline V gene are DFQATT and SNEGSKA (reference sequence). This CDR3 region has 14 residues. After removal of 3 bases from V and 1 base from J, the junction contained 3 bases not matched to a gene. In DNA form, the CDR3 reads TGCAGTGCTAGGGAACTAGCGGGGTCCTACGAGCAGTACTTC. Translated: CSARELAGSYEQYF.

As regards this clonotype: Germline and junction disagree at one end, which may indicate a read error. This chain uses TRBV7-6 with TRBJ2-1; the D gene is possibly TRBD2 (5 bases). Looked up from germline, CDR1 is SGHVS and CDR2 is FNYEAQ. The CDR3 covers 16 residues. DNA of the CDR3: TGTGCCAACAGCTTACTAGACTCCCCGTTGATTAATGAGCAGTTCTTC. Amino acids: CANSLLDSPLINEQFF.

The chain links TRBV6-2 or TRBV6-3 to TRBJ2-1, with D tentatively TRBD2 (6 bases). Trimming pared 2 bases from V and 10 bases from J, leaving 15 bases between. Germline values: CDR1 MNHEY, CDR2 SVGEGT. CDR3 size: 14 residues. Here the CDR3 DNA reads TGTGCCAGCAGTTACAACCCCGGGAGTTACGAGCAGTTCTTC. It codes for CASSYNPGSYEQFF.

The chain is built from TRBV7-6 and TRBJ2-7; TRBD2 matches 7 bases. After removal of 1 base from V and 5 bases from J, the junction contained 5 bases not matched to a gene. Germline loops: CDR1 SGHVS, CDR2 FNYEAQ. CDR3 length: 14 amino acids. Here the CDR3 reads CASSLGLAIHEQYF. The CDR3 DNA reads as TGTGCCAGCAGCTTAGGACTAGCAATACACGAGCAGTACTTC.

In this sample, this clonotype turned up once. Its ends do not fully match the called genes, so a read error is possible. The chain carries TRBV7-9 and TRBJ2-1, with 11 nucleotides matching TRBD2. Germline-derived CDR1 and CDR2 are SEHNR and FQNEAQ (reference sequence). The CDR3 totals 18 residues. The CDR3 reads CACSSRTSGYRSYNEQFF. CDR3 sequence (DNA): TGTGCCTGCAGCTCACGGACTAGCGGGTATCGCTCCTACAATGAGCAGTTCTTC.